This record looks at one TCR beta chain sequence and its context. The antigen remains undetermined. Produced via immunoSEQ multiplex PCR; TCRdb's table is partial and in-frame only. The sample yields under 140,000 clones, around 93% seen once. This record comes from a study of T cell responses to AZD1222 COVID-19 vaccine. Study results and limitations: The study found Spike-specific TCR breadth and depth rose after two AZD1222 doses. Repertoire sampling occurred only after the peak T cell response.

Germline lookup yields CDR1 MNHEY and CDR2 SMNVEV (reference sequence). Trimming took 2 bases from V and 7 from J, leaving 6 bases between them. This CDR3 spans 12 amino acids. Sequencing was performed on peripheral blood, taken 28 days after the second AZD1222 dose. The source is an adult who received the AZD1222 COVID-19 vaccine. The chain combines TRBV27 with TRBJ1-5; D remains unclear. The CDR3, as DNA: TGTGCCAGCAGTTTACAAGGGCAGCCCCAGCATTTT. It specifies CASSLQGQPQHF.